Following are 11 T cell receptor beta chains from one sample sequenced in a study of read filtering for tumor transcriptome and immune sequencing. Molecular barcoded adaptors covering alpha/delta and beta/gamma chains were used on roughly 400 ng RNA. TCRdb fed the reads into MiXCR, producing one record per CDR3 protein. The table lists about 27,000 distinct CDR3 sequences, approximately 15% of them singletons. Sequencing used a population of CD138-negative cells sorted from bone marrow. Receptor source: a donor aged 40 or older with multiple myeloma.

This clonotype was picked up many times. V and J are TRBV20-1 and TRBJ2-5; perhaps D is TRBD1 or TRBD2 (6 bases each). V shed 0 bases and J shed 9 bases, with 11 bases lying between them. Germline CDR1 and CDR2: DFQATT and SNEGSKA (reference sequence). CDR3 length: 12 residues. The CDR3 here is CSAREGGVAQYF. The DNA for the CDR3 is TGCAGTGCTAGAGAGGGGGGCGTGGCCCAGTACTTC.

This clonotype was recorded a few times. This may be a read error: a much more frequent sequence differs by one nucleotide. The chain uses TRBV7-2 and TRBJ2-1; no clear D gene. The CDR3 runs 14 residues. The germline V gene encodes CDR1 SGHTA and CDR2 FQGNSA. The CDR3 sequence is CASSLGVGHNGQFF. The DNA of the CDR3 is TGTGCCAGCAGCTTAGGCGTCGGCCACAATGGGCAGTTCTTC.

The table lists this clonotype with many counts. The chain combines TRBV19 with TRBJ2-5, with D unclear. The CDR3 extends over 14 amino acids. V shed 0 bases and J shed 4 bases, with 9 bases lying between them. Germline V gene sequence: CDR1 LNHDA, CDR2 SQIVND (reference sequence). CDR3 in amino acids: CASSIEAGRETQYF. CDR3 coding DNA: TGTGCCAGTAGTATAGAGGCAGGACGAGAGACCCAGTACTTC.

This clonotype was detected a few times. The chain employs TRBV11-2 and TRBJ1-4, with 8 bases matching TRBD1. The junction had 7 bases not matched to a gene; V was cut back by 4 bases and J by 6 bases. The CDR3 extends over 15 amino acids. Germline V gene data show CDR1 as SGHAT and CDR2 as FQNNGV. The CDR3 loop reads CASSSTDRVDEKLFF. The CDR3 DNA is TGTGCCAGCAGCTCAACGGACAGGGTCGATGAAAAACTGTTTTTT.

This clonotype showed up many times. The chain has TRBV29-1 and TRBJ1-4, with TRBD1 matching over 7 bases. CDR1 is SQVTM, CDR2 ANQGSEA, per germline. This CDR3 has 12 residues. With 7 bases clipped from V and 4 bases from J, the junction kept 3 bases outside the gene matches. The CDR3, as DNA: TGCAGCGGTGGACAGGTTAATGAAAAACTGTTTTTT. Protein sequence: CSGGQVNEKLFF.

A word on this clonotype: This is likely an artifact of a read error, given a far larger clone one base away. The genes are TRBV2 and TRBJ1-6; the D is unclear. From germline, CDR1 is SNHLY and CDR2 FYNNEI. This CDR3 contains 14 residues. The CDR3 here is CASSEAIVPMPASF. CDR3 DNA sequence: TGTGCCAGCAGTGAAGCAATCGTCCCCATGCCGGCTTCCTTT.

This chain joins TRBV14 and TRBJ2-3; D ambiguous. V was shortened by 8 bases and J by 1 base, with 7 bases between the two germline ends. The CDR3 is 12 amino acids. Germline-derived CDR1 and CDR2 are SGHDN and FVKESK. CDR3 DNA: TGTGCCAGCGGGAAGGGCACAGATACGCAGTATTTT. Translated, it gives CASGKGTDTQYF.

In its sample, this clonotype was seen many times. A junction boundary mismatches the germline segment, possibly from a read error. The chain links TRBV5-1 to TRBJ2-1; 8 nucleotides agree with TRBD2. The CDR3 runs to 15 residues. CDR1 and CDR2 from the germline V gene are SGHRS and YFSETQ. The CDR3 DNA follows: TGCGCCAGCAGCTTGCCGGGAGGGCGTAACAATGAGCAGTCCTTC. Protein sequence: CASSLPGGRNNEQSF.

There are many counts of this clonotype. The V call is TRBV9, the J call TRBJ2-2, with 11 bases lining up with TRBD2. This CDR3 spans 15 amino acids. The V gene end was trimmed by 3 bases and the J gene end by 5 bases; junction bases not matched to a gene: 3. Germline V lookup: CDR1 SGDLS, CDR2 YYNGEE. This chain's CDR3 is CASSGGLAETGELFF. The CDR3 DNA sequence: TGTGCCAGCAGCGGGGGACTAGCGGAGACCGGGGAGCTGTTTTTT.

Ten or more counts support this clonotype. This may come from a read error, since a much larger clone is one base off. DNA of the CDR3: TGCGCCAGCAGCTTGCAAATCCCGGGACAGGGGGCAACTAATGAAAAACGGTTTTTT. Translating gives CASSLQIPGQGATNEKRFF. This rearrangement joins TRBV5-1 to TRBJ1-4; 12 bases agree with TRBD1. This CDR3 has 19 residues. In germline, CDR1 is SGHRS, CDR2 YFSETQ.

This clonotype has a count of ten or more. The chain joins TRBV2 to TRBJ2-3; D may be TRBD1 (6 bases). The CDR3 spans 15 residues. Per the germline V gene, CDR1 is SNHLY and CDR2 is FYNNEI. The V and J ends lost 9 bases and 0 bases respectively, with 16 bases between them. This chain's CDR3 is CARAKQGASTDTQYF. The CDR3 DNA follows: TGTGCCAGAGCGAAACAGGGAGCAAGCACAGATACGCAGTATTTT. Combining the CDR3 with reference TRBV2 and TRBJ2-3 gives the whole variable domain EPEVTQTPSHQVTQMGQEVILRCVPISNHLYFYWYRQILGQKVEFLVSFYNNEISEKSEIFDDQFSVERPDGSNFTLKIRSTKLEDSAMYFCARAKQGASTDTQYFGPGTRLTVL.